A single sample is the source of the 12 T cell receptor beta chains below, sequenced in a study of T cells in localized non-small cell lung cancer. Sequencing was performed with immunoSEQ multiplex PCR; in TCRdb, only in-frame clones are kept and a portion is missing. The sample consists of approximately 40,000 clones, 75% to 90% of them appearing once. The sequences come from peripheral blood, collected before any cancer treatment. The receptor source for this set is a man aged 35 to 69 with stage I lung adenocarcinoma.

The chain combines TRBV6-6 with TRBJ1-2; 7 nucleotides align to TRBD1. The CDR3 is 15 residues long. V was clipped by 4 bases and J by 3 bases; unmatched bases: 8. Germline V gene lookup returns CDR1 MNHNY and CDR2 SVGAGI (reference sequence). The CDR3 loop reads CASSSYGQAHYGYTF. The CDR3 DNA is TGTGCCAGCAGTTCCTACGGACAGGCGCACTATGGCTACACCTTC.

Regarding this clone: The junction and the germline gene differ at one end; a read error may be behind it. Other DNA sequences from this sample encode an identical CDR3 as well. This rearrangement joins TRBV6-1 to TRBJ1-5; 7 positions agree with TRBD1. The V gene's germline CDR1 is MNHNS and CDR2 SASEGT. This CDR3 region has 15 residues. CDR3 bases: TGTGCCAGCAGTGAAGGGACAGGTAGCAATCAGCCCCAGCACTTT. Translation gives CASSEGTGSNQPQHF.

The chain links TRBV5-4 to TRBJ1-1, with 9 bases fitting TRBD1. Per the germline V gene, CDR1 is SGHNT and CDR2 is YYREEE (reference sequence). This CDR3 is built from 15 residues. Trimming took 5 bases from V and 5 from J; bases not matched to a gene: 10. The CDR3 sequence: CASRQARDRETEAFF. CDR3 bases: TGTGCCAGCAGACAAGCCCGGGACAGGGAGACTGAAGCTTTCTTT.

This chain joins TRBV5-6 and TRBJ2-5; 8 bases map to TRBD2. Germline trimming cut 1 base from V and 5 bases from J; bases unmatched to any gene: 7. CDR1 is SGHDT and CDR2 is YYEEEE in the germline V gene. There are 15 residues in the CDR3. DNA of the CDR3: TGTGCCAGCAGCTTGAGAAGCGGGAGTAAGGAGACCCAGTACTTC. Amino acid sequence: CASSLRSGSKETQYF.

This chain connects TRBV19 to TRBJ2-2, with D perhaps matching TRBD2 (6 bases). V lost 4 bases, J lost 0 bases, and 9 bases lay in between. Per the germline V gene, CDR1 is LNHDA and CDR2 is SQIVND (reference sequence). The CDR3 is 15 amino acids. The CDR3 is CASSRGEANTGELFF. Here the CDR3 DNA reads TGTGCCAGTAGTAGGGGGGAGGCGAACACCGGGGAGCTGTTTTTT.

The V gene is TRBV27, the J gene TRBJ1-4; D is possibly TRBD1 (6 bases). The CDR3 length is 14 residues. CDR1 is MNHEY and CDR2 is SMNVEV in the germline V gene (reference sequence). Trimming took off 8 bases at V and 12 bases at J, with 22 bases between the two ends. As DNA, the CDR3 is TGTGCCAGCCGTGGTGCGGGGGGCCGTGGGGAACTGTTTTTT. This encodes CASRGAGGRGELFF.

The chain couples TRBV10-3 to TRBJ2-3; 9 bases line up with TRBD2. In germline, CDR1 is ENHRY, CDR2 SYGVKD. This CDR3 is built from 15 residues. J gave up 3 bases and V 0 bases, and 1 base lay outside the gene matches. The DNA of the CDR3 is TGTGCCATCAGTGAGTCGAGCGGGAGGACAGATACGCAGTATTTT. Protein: CAISESSGRTDTQYF.

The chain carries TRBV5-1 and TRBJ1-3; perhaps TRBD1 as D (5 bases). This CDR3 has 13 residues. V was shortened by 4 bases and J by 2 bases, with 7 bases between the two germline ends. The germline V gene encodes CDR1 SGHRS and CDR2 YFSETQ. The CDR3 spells CASSRGPGNTIYF. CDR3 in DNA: TGCGCCAGCAGCAGGGGACCTGGAAACACCATATATTTT.

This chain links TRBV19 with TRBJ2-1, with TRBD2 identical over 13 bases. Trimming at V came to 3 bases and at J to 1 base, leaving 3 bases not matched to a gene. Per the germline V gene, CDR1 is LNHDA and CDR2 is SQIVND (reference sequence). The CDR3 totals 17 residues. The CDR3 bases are TGTGCCAGTAGTATGGGACTAGCGGGGCTTTCCTACAATGAGCAGTTCTTC. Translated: CASSMGLAGLSYNEQFF.

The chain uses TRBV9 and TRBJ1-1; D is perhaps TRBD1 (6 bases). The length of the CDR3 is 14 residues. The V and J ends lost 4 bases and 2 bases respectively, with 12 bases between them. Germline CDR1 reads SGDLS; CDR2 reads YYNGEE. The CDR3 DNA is TGTGCCAGCAGCCCTAGGGGACAAAACACTGAAGCTTTCTTT. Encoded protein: CASSPRGQNTEAFF.

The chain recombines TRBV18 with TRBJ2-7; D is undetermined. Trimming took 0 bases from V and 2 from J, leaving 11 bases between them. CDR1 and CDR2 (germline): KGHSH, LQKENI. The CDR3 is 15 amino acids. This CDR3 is CASSPPSIGTYEQYF. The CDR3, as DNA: TGTGCCAGCTCACCACCGTCCATTGGGACCTACGAGCAGTACTTC.

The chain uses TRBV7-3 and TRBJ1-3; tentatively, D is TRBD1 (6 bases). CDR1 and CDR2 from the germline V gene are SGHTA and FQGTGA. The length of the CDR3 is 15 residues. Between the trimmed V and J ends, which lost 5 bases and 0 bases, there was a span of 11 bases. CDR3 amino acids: CASSMDRVSGNTIYF. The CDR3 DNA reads TGTGCCAGCAGCATGGACAGAGTCTCTGGAAACACCATATATTTT.